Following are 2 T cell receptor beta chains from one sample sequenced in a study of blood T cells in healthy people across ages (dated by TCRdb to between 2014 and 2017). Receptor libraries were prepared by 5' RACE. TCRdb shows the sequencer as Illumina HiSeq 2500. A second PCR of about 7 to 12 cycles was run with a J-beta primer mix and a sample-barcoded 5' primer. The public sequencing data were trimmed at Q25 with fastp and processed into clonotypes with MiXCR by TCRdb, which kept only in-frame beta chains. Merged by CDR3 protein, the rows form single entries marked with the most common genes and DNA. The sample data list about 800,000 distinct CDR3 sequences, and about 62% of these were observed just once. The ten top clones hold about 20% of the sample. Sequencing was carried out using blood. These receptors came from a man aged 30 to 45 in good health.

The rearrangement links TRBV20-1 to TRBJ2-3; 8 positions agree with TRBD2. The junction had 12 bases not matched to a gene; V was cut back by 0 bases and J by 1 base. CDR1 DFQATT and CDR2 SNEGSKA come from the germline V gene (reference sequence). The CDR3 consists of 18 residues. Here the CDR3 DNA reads TGCAGTGCTAGAGATCCGCTTGAGCGGGGGCCCCGCACAGATACGCAGTATTTT. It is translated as CSARDPLERGPRTDTQYF.

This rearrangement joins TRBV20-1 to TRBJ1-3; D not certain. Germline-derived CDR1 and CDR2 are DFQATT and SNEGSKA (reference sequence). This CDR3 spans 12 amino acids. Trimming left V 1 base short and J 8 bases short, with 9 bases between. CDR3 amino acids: CSARAGVDTIYF. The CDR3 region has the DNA TGCAGTGCTAGAGCTGGGGTAGACACCATATATTTT.